The T cell receptor (beta chain) under discussion was sequenced for a study of blood T cell repertoires in COVID-19. About the study: The origin of the acute and convalescent COVID-19 samples was the United States, Italy and Spain. Sample material is recorded as cDNA or gDNA derived from T cells, B-cell-depleted T cells, or PBMCs.

In the original processing: Nucleated cell counts were estimated from reference gene primer amplification. Repertoires were generated with immunoSEQ multiplex PCR, while TCRdb's copy carries only in-frame clones and drops some. V and J calls and clone size come straight from that table; D and trimming were deduced from the DNA. This repertoire shows under 200,000 clones, more than 75% found once; its top ten account for roughly 5.6%. The germline V gene encodes CDR1 MNHEY and CDR2 SVGEGT. The CDR3 spans 13 residues. V was shortened by 0 bases and J by 6 bases, with 8 bases between the two germline ends.

The clonotype was recovered from a middle-aged man with active or convalescent COVID-19. The chain recombines TRBV6-2 or TRBV6-3 with TRBJ1-2; a possible D gene is TRBD1 (5 bases). Sample: peripheral blood. The CDR3 sequence is CASSYSAGHGYTF. The CDR3 DNA is TGTGCCAGCAGTTACTCGGCAGGGCATGGCTACACCTTC.